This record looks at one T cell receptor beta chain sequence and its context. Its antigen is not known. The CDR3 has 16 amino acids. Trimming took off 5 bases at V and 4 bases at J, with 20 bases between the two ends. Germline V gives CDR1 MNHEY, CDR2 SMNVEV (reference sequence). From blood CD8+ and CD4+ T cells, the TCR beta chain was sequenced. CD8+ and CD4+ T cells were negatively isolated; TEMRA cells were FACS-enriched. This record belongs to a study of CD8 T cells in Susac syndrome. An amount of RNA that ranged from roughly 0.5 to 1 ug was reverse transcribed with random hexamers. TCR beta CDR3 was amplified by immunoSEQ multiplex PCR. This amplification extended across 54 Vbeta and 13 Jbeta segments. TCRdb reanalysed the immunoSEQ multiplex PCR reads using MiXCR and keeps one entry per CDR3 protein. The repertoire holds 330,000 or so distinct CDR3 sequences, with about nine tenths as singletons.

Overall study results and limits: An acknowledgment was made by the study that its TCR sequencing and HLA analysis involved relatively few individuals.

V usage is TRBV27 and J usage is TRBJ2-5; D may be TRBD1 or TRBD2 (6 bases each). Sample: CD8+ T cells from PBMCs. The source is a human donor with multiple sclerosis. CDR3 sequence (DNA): TGTGCCAGCAGTCCGTCGGTGGGGGGCCCCCCAGAGACCCAGTACTTC. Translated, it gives CASSPSVGGPPETQYF.